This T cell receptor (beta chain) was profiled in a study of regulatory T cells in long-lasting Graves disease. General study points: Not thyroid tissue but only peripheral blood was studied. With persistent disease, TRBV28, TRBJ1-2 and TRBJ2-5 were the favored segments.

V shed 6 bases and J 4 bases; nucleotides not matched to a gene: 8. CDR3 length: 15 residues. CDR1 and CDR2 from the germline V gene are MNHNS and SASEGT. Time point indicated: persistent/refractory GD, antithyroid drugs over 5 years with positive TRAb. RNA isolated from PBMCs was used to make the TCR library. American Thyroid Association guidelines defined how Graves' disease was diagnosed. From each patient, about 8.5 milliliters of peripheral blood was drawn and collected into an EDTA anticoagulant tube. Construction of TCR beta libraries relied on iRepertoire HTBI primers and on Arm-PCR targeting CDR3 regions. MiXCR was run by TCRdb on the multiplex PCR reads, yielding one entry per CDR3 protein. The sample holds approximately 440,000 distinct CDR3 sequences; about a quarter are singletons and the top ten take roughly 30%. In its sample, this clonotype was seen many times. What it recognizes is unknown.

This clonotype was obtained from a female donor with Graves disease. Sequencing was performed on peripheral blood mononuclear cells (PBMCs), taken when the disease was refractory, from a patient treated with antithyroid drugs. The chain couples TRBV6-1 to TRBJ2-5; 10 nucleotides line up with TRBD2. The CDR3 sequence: CASSRELAGLETQYF. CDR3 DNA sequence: TGTGCCAGCAGCCGTGAACTAGCGGGGCTAGAGACCCAGTACTTC.